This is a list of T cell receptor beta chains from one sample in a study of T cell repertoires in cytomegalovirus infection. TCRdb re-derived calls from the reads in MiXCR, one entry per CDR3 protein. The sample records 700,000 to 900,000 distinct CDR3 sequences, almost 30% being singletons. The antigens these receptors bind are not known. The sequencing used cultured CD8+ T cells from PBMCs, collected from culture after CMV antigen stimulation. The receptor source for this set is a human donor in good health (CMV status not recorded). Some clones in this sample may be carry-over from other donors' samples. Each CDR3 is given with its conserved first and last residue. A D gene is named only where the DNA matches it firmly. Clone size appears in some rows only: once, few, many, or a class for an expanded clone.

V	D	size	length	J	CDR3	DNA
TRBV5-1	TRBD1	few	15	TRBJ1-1	CASRRKDRDFAEAFF	TGCGCCAGCAGGAGAAAGGACAGGGATTTCGCTGAAGCTTTCTTT
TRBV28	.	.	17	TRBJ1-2	CASSLWADRTPNYGYTF	TGTGCCAGCAGTTTATGGGCAGACAGGACACCTAACTATGGCTACACCTTC
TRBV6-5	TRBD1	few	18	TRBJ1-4	CASGPSGTGGLSNEKLFF	TGTGCCAGCGGTCCTTCCGGGACAGGGGGCCTGTCTAATGAAAAACTGTTTTTT
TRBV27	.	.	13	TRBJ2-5	CASSFRDSETQYF	TGTGCCAGCAGTTTTAGGGATTCGGAGACCCAGTACTTC
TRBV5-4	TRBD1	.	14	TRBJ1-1	CASRGTGGIAEAFF	TGTGCCAGCAGGGGAACAGGGGGCATCGCTGAAGCTTTCTTT
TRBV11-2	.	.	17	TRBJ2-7	CASSPGAGAPYVGEQYF	TGTGCCAGCAGCCCAGGGGCGGGGGCTCCTTACGTAGGCGAGCAGTACTTC
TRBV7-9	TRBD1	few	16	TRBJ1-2	CASSSTERDRGDGYTF	TGTGCCAGCAGCTCCACCGAGAGGGACAGGGGCGATGGCTACACCTTC
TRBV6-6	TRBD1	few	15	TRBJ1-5	CASSWGTAADQPQHF	TGTGCCAGCAGTTGGGGGACAGCCGCTGATCAGCCCCAGCATTTT
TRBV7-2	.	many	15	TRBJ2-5	CASSLEELLGETQYF	TGTGCCAGCAGCTTAGAGGAGCTATTAGGGGAGACCCAGTACTTC
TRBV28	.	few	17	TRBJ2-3	CASSSAGTLTKGDTQYF	TGTGCCAGCAGTTCAGCGGGGACACTTACAAAGGGGGATACGCAGTATTTT
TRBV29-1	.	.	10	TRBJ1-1	CSTSNTEAFF	TGCAGCACGTCTAACACTGAAGCTTTCTTT
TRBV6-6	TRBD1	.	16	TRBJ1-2	CASSYSGTGGLYGYTF	TGTGCCAGCAGTTACTCCGGGACAGGGGGTCTCTATGGCTACACCTTC
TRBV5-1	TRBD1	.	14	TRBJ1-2	CASSWEDRNYGYTF	TGCGCCAGCAGCTGGGAGGACAGGAACTATGGCTACACCTTC
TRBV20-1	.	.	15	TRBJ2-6	CSARDWASGANVLTF	TGCAGTGCTAGAGATTGGGCAAGCGGGGCCAACGTCCTGACTTTC
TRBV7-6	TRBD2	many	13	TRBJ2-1	CASSPGGYNEQFF	TGTGCCAGCAGCCCCGGGGGGTACAATGAGCAGTTCTTC
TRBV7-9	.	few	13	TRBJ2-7	CASSPGEFHEQYF	TGTGCCAGCAGTCCAGGGGAGTTCCACGAGCAGTACTTC
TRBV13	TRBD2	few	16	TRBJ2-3	CASSSSSGGAADTQYF	TGTGCCAGCAGCTCCTCTAGCGGGGGGGCCGCAGATACGCAGTATTTT
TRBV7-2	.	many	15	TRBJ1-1	CASSLEGRMNTEAFF	TGTGCCAGCAGCTTAGAGGGCAGGATGAACACTGAAGCTTTCTTT
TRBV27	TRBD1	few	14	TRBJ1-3	CASSPGTGGNTIYF	TGTGCCAGCAGTCCCGGGACAGGTGGAAACACCATATATTTT
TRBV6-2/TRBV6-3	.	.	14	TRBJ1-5	CASSYGQYNQPQHF	TGTGCCAGCAGTTACGGGCAGTATAATCAGCCCCAGCATTTT
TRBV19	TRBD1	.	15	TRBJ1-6	CASEAGTDYNSPLHF	TGTGCCAGTGAAGCGGGGACAGACTATAATTCACCCCTCCACTTT
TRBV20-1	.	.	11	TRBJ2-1	CSIGQGIEQFF	TGCAGTATTGGCCAGGGGATTGAGCAGTTCTTC
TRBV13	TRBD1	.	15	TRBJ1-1	CASDGQGRDSTEAFF	TGTGCCAGCGACGGACAGGGACGGGATAGCACTGAAGCTTTCTTT
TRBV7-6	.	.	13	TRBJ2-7	CVSSPPARNEQYF	TGTGTCAGCAGCCCCCCGGCGAGGAACGAGCAGTACTTC
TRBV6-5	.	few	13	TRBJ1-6	CASTPFYNSPLHF	TGTGCCAGCACGCCGTTTTATAATTCACCCCTCCACTTT
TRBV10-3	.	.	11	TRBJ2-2	CAIREAGELFF	TGTGCCATCAGAGAGGCCGGGGAGCTGTTTTTT
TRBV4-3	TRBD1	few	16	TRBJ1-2	CASSFQDRGDPYGYTF	TGCGCCAGCAGCTTCCAGGACAGGGGAGATCCTTATGGCTACACCTTC
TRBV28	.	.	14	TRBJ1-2	CASSPGHIHYGYTF	TGTGCCAGCAGCCCGGGACACATCCACTATGGCTACACCTTC
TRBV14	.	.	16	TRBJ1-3	CASSQDMGYAGNTIYF	TGTGCCAGCAGCCAAGATATGGGGTACGCTGGAAACACCATATATTTT
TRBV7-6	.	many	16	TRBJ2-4	CASSLGTGLAKNIQYF	TGTGCCAGCAGCTTAGGGACGGGCCTAGCCAAAAACATTCAGTACTTC
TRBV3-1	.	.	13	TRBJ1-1	CASSHARATEAFF	TGTGCCAGCAGCCATGCCAGGGCCACTGAAGCTTTCTTT
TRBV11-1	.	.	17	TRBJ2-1	CASSLEGKAHSYNEQFF	TGTGCCAGCAGCTTAGAGGGGAAGGCGCACTCGTACAATGAGCAGTTCTTC
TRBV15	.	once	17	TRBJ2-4	CATSRDAPGHGWNIQYF	TGTGCCACCAGCAGAGATGCACCGGGACACGGCTGGAACATTCAGTACTTC
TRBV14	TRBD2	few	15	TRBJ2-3	CASSPRSGGDDTQYF	TGTGCCAGCAGCCCGAGGAGCGGGGGGGATGATACGCAGTATTTT
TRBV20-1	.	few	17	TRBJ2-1	CSASTPTGEGPYNEQFF	TGCAGTGCCTCGACGCCTACAGGGGAGGGGCCCTACAATGAGCAGTTCTTC
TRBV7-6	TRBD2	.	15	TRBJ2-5	CASSSLPGGQETQYF	TGTGCCAGCAGCTCACTCCCGGGAGGGCAAGAGACCCAGTACTTC
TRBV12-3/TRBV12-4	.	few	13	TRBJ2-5	CASSSPPWGTQYF	TGTGCCAGCAGTTCCCCCCCATGGGGGACCCAGTACTTC
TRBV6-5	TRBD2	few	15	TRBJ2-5	CASSSPGTNQETQYF	TGTGCCAGCAGTTCCCCCGGGACTAACCAAGAGACCCAGTACTTC